The 25 T cell receptor beta chains below come from one sample, sequenced in a study of T cell responses to AZD1222 COVID-19 vaccine. The table came from immunoSEQ multiplex PCR; TCRdb's copy has only in-frame clones and leaves some out. The sample has around 120,000 clones, roughly 88% seen once. Sequenced material: peripheral blood, taken 28 days after the second AZD1222 dose. Every receptor here comes from an adult who received the AZD1222 COVID-19 vaccine.

V gene TRBV27 combines with J gene TRBJ2-1; no clear D gene. Trimming pared 4 bases from V and 5 bases from J, leaving 12 bases between. The CDR3 has 14 residues. CDR1 MNHEY and CDR2 SMNVEV come from the germline V gene (reference sequence). The DNA for the CDR3 is TGTGCCAGCAGTTATTATGCGCTTAACAATGAGCAGTTCTTC. Amino acids: CASSYYALNNEQFF.

V and J are TRBV11-3 and TRBJ2-3, with TRBD2 matching over 8 bases. Germline lookup yields CDR1 SGHNT and CDR2 YENEEA. The CDR3 has 16 amino acids. Trimming removed 4 bases from V and 1 base from J; junction bases left unmatched: 7. CDR3 protein: CASSYRPGLGTDTQYF. DNA of the CDR3: TGTGCCAGCAGCTACAGGCCGGGACTAGGCACAGATACGCAGTATTTT.

V and J are TRBV14 and TRBJ1-3, with D hard to call. The CDR3 is 14 amino acids. CDR1 is SGHDN and CDR2 is FVKESK in the germline V gene. Deletions cut 0 bases from V and 2 bases from J, with 5 bases between. The DNA of the CDR3 is TGTGCCAGCAGCCAAGATCTCGCTGGAAACACCATATATTTT. Its protein product is CASSQDLAGNTIYF.

This clone was seen a handful of times. The rearrangement joins TRBV2 to TRBJ1-4, with D possibly TRBD1 on 6 matching bases. CDR3 length equals 12 residues. Germline V lookup: CDR1 SNHLY, CDR2 FYNNEI. V was shortened by 7 bases and J by 6 bases, with 9 bases between the two germline ends. The CDR3 bases are TGTGCCAGCAATAGGGGGGATGAAAAACTGTTTTTT. As protein: CASNRGDEKLFF.

The chain carries TRBV11-3 and TRBJ2-5; 9 bases are a match to TRBD2. The V segment lost 3 bases and the J segment 5 bases; nucleotides outside the gene matches: 7. The CDR3 runs to 15 residues. Germline loops: CDR1 SGHNT, CDR2 YENEEA. This chain's CDR3 is CASSFGGGAAETQYF. In nucleotides, the CDR3 is TGTGCCAGCAGCTTCGGCGGGGGGGCGGCGGAGACCCAGTACTTC.

A single count supports this clone. The chain joins TRBV3-1 (or the pseudogene TRBV3-2) to TRBJ1-1; D is unresolved. CDR3 length: 12 amino acids. Germline-derived CDR1 and CDR2 are LGHDT and YNNKEL (reference sequence). The V end lost 3 bases, the J end lost 6 bases, and 8 bases lay between the germline ends. The DNA for the CDR3 is TGTGCCAGCAGCCATACGGATTCTGAAGCTTTCTTT. This codes for CASSHTDSEAFF.

Only one count was recorded for this clone. V is TRBV28 and J is TRBJ1-5, with unresolved D. The V gene's germline CDR1 is MDHEN and CDR2 SYDVKM. The CDR3 contains 13 residues. Deletions cut 7 bases from V and 4 bases from J, with 11 bases between. As DNA, the CDR3 is TGTGCCAGCATGCCCCTGAGGAATCAGCCCCAGCATTTT. Its translation: CASMPLRNQPQHF.

This rearrangement joins TRBV4-3 to TRBJ2-7, with D possibly being TRBD1 (5 bases). The V end lost 3 bases, the J end lost 4 bases, and 10 bases lay between the germline ends. In germline, CDR1 is LGHNA, CDR2 YSLEER. The CDR3 covers 13 residues. The CDR3 reads CASSQDTYYEQYF. The DNA of the CDR3 is TGCGCCAGCAGCCAGGACACCTATTACGAGCAGTACTTC.

Only a few counts were recorded for this clone. V and J are TRBV19 and TRBJ1-6, with D possibly being TRBD1 (5 bases). Germline lookup yields CDR1 LNHDA and CDR2 SQIVND (reference sequence). V was clipped by 5 bases and J by 7 bases, with 15 bases between them. The CDR3 runs 15 residues. The DNA for the CDR3 is TGTGCCAGTAGTGTGGAAGAATCAGGGAATTCACCCCTCCACTTT. It specifies CASSVEESGNSPLHF.

The chain carries TRBV9 and TRBJ2-7; TRBD1 might be the D (7 bases). With 4 bases removed from V and 6 bases from J, the gap between germline ends came to 17 bases. In germline, CDR1 is SGDLS, CDR2 YYNGEE. CDR3 size: 14 residues. CDR3 loop: CASSLDRRGSEQYF. CDR3 DNA: TGTGCCAGCAGCCTGGACAGGAGGGGGTCCGAGCAGTACTTC.

This clone was counted only a few times. The rearrangement links TRBV14 to TRBJ1-2; no clear D gene. Trimming stripped 0 bases from V and 4 bases from J, with 6 bases between. The CDR3 loop spans 13 amino acids. Germline-derived CDR1 and CDR2 are SGHDN and FVKESK. The CDR3 is CASSQDLAYGYTF. The CDR3 DNA follows: TGTGCCAGCAGCCAAGATTTGGCCTATGGCTACACCTTC.

The chain links TRBV11-3 to TRBJ2-7, with a possible D match to TRBD1 (5 bases). V dropped 5 bases and J dropped 5 bases, with 16 bases sitting between them. Germline CDR1 reads SGHNT; CDR2 reads YENEEA. There are 14 residues in the CDR3. This chain's CDR3 is CASSPGQGRHEQYF. The CDR3, as DNA: TGTGCCAGCAGCCCAGGGCAGGGTCGGCACGAGCAGTACTTC.

V gene TRBV13 combines with J gene TRBJ2-7; D gene unclear. V dropped 4 bases and J dropped 0 bases, with 13 bases sitting between them. CDR1 is PRHDT and CDR2 is FYEKMQ in the germline V gene (reference sequence). The CDR3 runs to 15 residues. The CDR3 spells CASSSGGYNSYEQYF. The CDR3 region has the DNA TGTGCCAGCAGCTCAGGCGGCTATAACTCCTACGAGCAGTACTTC. The full variable domain, with the rest looked up from reference TRBV13 and TRBJ2-7, is AAGVIQSPRHLIKEKRETATLKCYPIPRHDTVYWYQQGPGQDPQFLISFYEKMQSDKGSIPDRFSAQQFSDYHSELNMSSLELGDSALYFCASSSGGYNSYEQYFGPGTRLTVT.

V is TRBV6-5 and J is TRBJ2-7; TRBD2 might be the D (5 bases). Between the trimmed V and J ends, which lost 7 bases and 6 bases, there was a span of 22 bases. Germline V gene sequence: CDR1 MNHEY, CDR2 SVGAGI. The CDR3 is made up of 15 amino acids. In DNA form, the CDR3 reads TGTGCCAGCACGCAGTCAGTCCCGGGGAGCGGCGAGCAGTACTTC. It is translated as CASTQSVPGSGEQYF.

The chain employs TRBV6-6 and TRBJ1-1; maybe TRBD1 (6 bases). The V and J ends lost 10 bases and 5 bases respectively, with 26 bases between them. Germline values: CDR1 MNHNY, CDR2 SVGAGI (reference sequence). The CDR3 runs 16 residues. The CDR3 DNA sequence: TGTGCCACCCAAAATGGGAAGGGGGGGCTGGGAACTGAAGCTTTCTTT. It translates to CATQNGKGGLGTEAFF.

The V gene is TRBV19, the J gene TRBJ2-7; TRBD1 or TRBD2 may be the D gene (5 bases each). The CDR3 spans 14 residues. CDR1 LNHDA and CDR2 SQIVND come from the germline V gene (reference sequence). Trimming cost V 4 bases and J 0 bases, with 10 bases left between them. In DNA form, the CDR3 reads TGTGCCAGTAGTAGAGCAGGGAGCTCCTACGAGCAGTACTTC. It translates to CASSRAGSSYEQYF.

The chain couples TRBV9 to TRBJ1-5; TRBD1 might be the D (6 bases). Germline V gene lookup returns CDR1 SGDLS and CDR2 YYNGEE. The CDR3 runs 15 residues. V dropped 4 bases and J dropped 5 bases, with 16 bases sitting between them. The CDR3 nucleotides are TGTGCCAGCAGCCCCCGAGGGACACCGGATCAGCCCCAGCATTTT. Amino acid sequence: CASSPRGTPDQPQHF.

The chain has TRBV4-1 and TRBJ2-7; D remains ambiguous. Per the germline V gene, CDR1 is MGHRA and CDR2 is YSYEKL. The CDR3 runs 14 residues. Deletions cut 4 bases from V and 0 bases from J, with 10 bases between. The CDR3 bases are TGCGCCAGCAGCCCTGAGGTAGTCTCCTACGAGCAGTACTTC. Residues: CASSPEVVSYEQYF.

J is TRBJ1-4 and V is TRBV4-2; a possible D gene is TRBD1 (5 bases). Germline assignment: CDR1 LGHNA and CDR2 YNFKEQ. The length of the CDR3 is 14 residues. V gave up 5 bases and J gave up 8 bases, with 15 bases separating them. This CDR3 is CASSSTGLEEKLFF. CDR3 DNA sequence: TGTGCCAGCAGCTCAACAGGCTTGGAGGAAAAACTGTTTTTT.

This clone was seen just once. The V and J genes are TRBV19 and TRBJ2-7, with 8 bases aligning to TRBD1. The CDR3 is 15 residues long. With V trimmed by 7 bases and J by 2 bases, 10 bases remained unmatched. Looked up from germline, CDR1 is LNHDA and CDR2 is SQIVND (reference sequence). CDR3 region: CASNSIDRGPYEQYF. In nucleotides, the CDR3 is TGTGCCAGTAATTCTATAGACAGGGGTCCCTACGAGCAGTACTTC.

The chain combines TRBV7-2 with TRBJ1-2; TRBD1 aligns across 10 bases. Germline-derived CDR1 and CDR2 are SGHTA and FQGNSA. Losses at the gene ends were 5 bases for V and 5 bases for J; bases not matched to a gene: 5. The CDR3 runs to 14 residues. CDR3 protein: CASSGGQGPYGYTF. The CDR3 region has the DNA TGTGCCAGCAGCGGGGGACAGGGGCCGTATGGCTACACCTTC.

V and J are TRBV6-5 and TRBJ1-3; unclear D gene. The V gene's germline CDR1 is MNHEY and CDR2 SVGAGI. The CDR3 length is 14 residues. CDR3 amino acids: CAGYGLLSGNTIYF. CDR3 in DNA: TGTGCGGGATATGGGCTACTCTCTGGAAACACCATATATTTT.

Comment on this clone: Other DNA variants within this sample encode the same CDR3. In nucleotides, the CDR3 is TGTGCCAGCAGTCTGCAGGGGTATGGCTACACCTTC. As protein: CASSLQGYGYTF. The V gene is TRBV12-3 or TRBV12-4, the J gene TRBJ1-2, with D tentatively TRBD1 (6 bases). The CDR3 length is 12 residues. V gave up 5 bases and J gave up 5 bases, with 9 bases separating them.

The CDR3 is CASSPGEGGMNTEAFF. CDR3 DNA: TGTGCCAGCAGCCCGGGGGAAGGTGGGATGAACACTGAAGCTTTCTTT. J is TRBJ1-1 and V is TRBV11-2; maybe TRBD1 (5 bases). CDR3 length: 16 residues. The V gene lost 5 bases and the J gene lost 0 bases, with 16 bases spanning the gap. The germline V gene has CDR1 SGHAT and CDR2 FQNNGV. The variable domain in full, completed from reference TRBV11-2 and TRBJ1-1, reads EAGVAQSPRYKIIEKRQSVAFWCNPISGHATLYWYQQILGQGPKLLIQFQNNGVVDDSQLPKDRFSAERLKGVDSTLKIQPAKLEDSAVYLCASSPGEGGMNTEAFFGQGTRLTVV.

J is TRBJ1-2 and V is TRBV2; 9 positions match TRBD1. Germline V gene data show CDR1 as SNHLY and CDR2 as FYNNEI. This CDR3 comprises 14 residues. J gave up 2 bases and V 4 bases, and 2 bases lay outside the gene matches. The CDR3: CASSATGGNYGYTF. The CDR3 DNA is TGTGCCAGCAGTGCGACAGGGGGGAACTATGGCTACACCTTC.